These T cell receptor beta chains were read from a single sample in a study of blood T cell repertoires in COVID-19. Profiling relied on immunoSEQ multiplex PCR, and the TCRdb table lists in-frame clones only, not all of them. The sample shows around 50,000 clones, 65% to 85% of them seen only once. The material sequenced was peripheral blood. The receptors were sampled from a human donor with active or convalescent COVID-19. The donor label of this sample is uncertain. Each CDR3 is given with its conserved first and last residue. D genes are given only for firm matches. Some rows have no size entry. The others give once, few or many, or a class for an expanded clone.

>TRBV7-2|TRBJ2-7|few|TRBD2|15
CASRGPGTRSYEQYF
TGTGCCAGCAGGGGCCCTGGGACTAGGTCTTACGAGCAGTACTTC
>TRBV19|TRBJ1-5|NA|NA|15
CASSILTGQSEPQHF
TGTGCCAGTAGTATCCTCACCGGACAGTCGGAGCCCCAGCATTTT
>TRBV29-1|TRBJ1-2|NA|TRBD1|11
CSVRQGQGYTF
TGCAGCGTTCGACAGGGGCAAGGCTACACCTTC
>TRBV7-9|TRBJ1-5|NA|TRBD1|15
CASSRGTGVNQPQHF
TGTGCCAGCAGTCGCGGGACAGGGGTCAATCAGCCCCAGCATTTT
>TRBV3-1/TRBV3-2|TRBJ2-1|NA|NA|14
CASSQVTSRSEQFF
TGTGCCAGCAGCCAAGTGACCAGTCGGAGTGAGCAGTTCTTC
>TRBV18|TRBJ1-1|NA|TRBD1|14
CASSPGQLNTEAFF
TGTGCCAGCTCACCGGGACAGTTGAATACTGAAGCTTTCTTT
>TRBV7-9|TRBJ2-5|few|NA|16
CASSLPWRTTQETQYF
TGTGCCAGCAGCTTGCCTTGGCGGACTACCCAAGAGACCCAGTACTTC
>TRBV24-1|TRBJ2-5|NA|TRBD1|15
CATSDRDRGFETQYF
TGTGCCACCAGTGATAGGGACAGGGGTTTTGAGACCCAGTACTTC
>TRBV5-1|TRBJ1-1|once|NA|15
CASSGRTAMNTEAFF
TGCGCCAGCAGCGGCAGGACAGCAATGAACACTGAAGCTTTCTTT
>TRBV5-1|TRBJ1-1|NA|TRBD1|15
CASSSWGQGNTEAFF
TGCGCCAGCAGCTCTTGGGGACAGGGGAACACTGAAGCTTTCTTT
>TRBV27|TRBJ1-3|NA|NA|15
CASSLLWGAGNTIYF
TGTGCCAGCAGTTTATTGTGGGGAGCTGGAAACACCATATATTTT
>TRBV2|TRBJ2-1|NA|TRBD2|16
CASRAGTSGIYNEQFF
TGTGCCAGCAGGGCCGGGACTAGCGGGATCTACAATGAGCAGTTCTTC
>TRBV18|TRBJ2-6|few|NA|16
CASSPLTRTGANVLTF
TGTGCCAGCTCACCCCTGACTAGAACGGGGGCCAACGTCCTGACTTTC
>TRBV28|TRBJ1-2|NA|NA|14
CASSPGQPKYGYTF
TGTGCCAGCAGTCCAGGACAGCCTAAATATGGCTACACCTTC
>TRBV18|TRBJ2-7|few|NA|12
CASSPGRYEQYF
TGTGCCAGCTCACCGGGGAGGTACGAGCAGTACTTC
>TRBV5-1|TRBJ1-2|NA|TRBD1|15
CASSTGTGGNYGYTF
TGCGCCAGCAGCACCGGGACAGGGGGTAACTATGGCTACACCTTC
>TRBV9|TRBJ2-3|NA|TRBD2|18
CASSVGPGSGRSTDTQYF
TGTGCCAGCAGCGTAGGCCCTGGTAGCGGGAGGTCCACAGATACGCAGTATTTT
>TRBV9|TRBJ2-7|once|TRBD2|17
CASSAYPSGSRYYEQYF
TGTGCCAGCAGCGCCTACCCTAGCGGGAGCCGTTACTACGAGCAGTACTTC
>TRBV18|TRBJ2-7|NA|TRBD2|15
CASSPTSGRLYEQYF
TGTGCCAGCTCACCGACAAGCGGGAGACTTTACGAGCAGTACTTC
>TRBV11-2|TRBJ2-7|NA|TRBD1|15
CASSLTSGGVYEQYF
TGTGCCAGCAGCTTGACCTCAGGGGGCGTATACGAGCAGTACTTC
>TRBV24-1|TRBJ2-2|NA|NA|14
CATSRTVNTGELFF
TGTGCCACCAGTCGGACAGTGAACACCGGGGAGCTGTTTTTT
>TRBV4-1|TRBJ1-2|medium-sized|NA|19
CASSQDLSVGGRGEYGYTF
TGCGCCAGCAGCCAAGATCTGTCTGTCGGCGGGAGGGGAGAATATGGCTACACCTTC
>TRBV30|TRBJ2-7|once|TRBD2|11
CAYGRPYEQYF
TGTGCCTACGGGAGGCCCTACGAGCAGTACTTC
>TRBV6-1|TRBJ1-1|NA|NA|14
CASSDGSGNTEAFF
TGTGCCAGCAGTGATGGGTCGGGGAACACTGAAGCTTTCTTT
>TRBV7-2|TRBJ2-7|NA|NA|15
CASSARQALNYEQYF
TGTGCCAGCAGCGCCCGACAGGCCTTAAACTACGAGCAGTACTTC
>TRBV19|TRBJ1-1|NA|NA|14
CASSSGHTGTEAFF
TGTGCCAGTAGTTCGGGACACACGGGGACTGAAGCTTTCTTT
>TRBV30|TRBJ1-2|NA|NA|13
CAWSAQGFYGYTF
TGTGCCTGGAGCGCACAGGGATTTTATGGCTACACCTTC
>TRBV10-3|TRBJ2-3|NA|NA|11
CAISPADTQYF
TGTGCCATCAGTCCTGCAGATACGCAGTATTTT
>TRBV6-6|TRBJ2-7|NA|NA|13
CASSLSGSYEQYF
TGTGCCAGCAGCCTAAGCGGATCCTACGAGCAGTACTTC
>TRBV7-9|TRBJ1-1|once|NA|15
CASSLIPGANTEAFF
TGTGCCAGCAGCTTGATTCCTGGGGCGAACACTGAAGCTTTCTTT
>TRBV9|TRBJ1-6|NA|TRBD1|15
CASSVGGGDNSPLHF
TGTGCCAGCAGCGTAGGAGGGGGCGATAATTCACCCCTCCACTTT
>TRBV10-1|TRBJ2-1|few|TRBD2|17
CASSETASGTSIVEQFF
TGCGCCAGCAGTGAGACGGCCTCGGGGACTAGTATTGTTGAGCAGTTCTTC
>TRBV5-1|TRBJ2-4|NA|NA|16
CASSLATTGAKNIQYF
TGCGCCAGCAGCTTGGCCACGACGGGAGCCAAAAACATTCAGTACTTC
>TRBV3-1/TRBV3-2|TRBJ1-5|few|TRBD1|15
CASSQDRQGMRPQHF
TGTGCCAGCAGCCAAGATAGACAGGGTATGAGGCCCCAGCATTTT
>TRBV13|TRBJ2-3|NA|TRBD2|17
CASSSTPTSGIADTQYF
TGTGCCAGCAGCTCGACCCCCACTAGCGGGATCGCAGATACGCAGTATTTT
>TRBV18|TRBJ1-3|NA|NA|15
CASSPRPDSGNTIYF
TGTGCCAGCTCACCACGGCCAGACTCTGGAAACACCATATATTTT
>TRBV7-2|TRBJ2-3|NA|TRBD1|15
CASSLGQANTDTQYF
TGTGCCAGCAGCCTCGGACAGGCCAACACAGATACGCAGTATTTT
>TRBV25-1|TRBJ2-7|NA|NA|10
CASRAGEQYF
TGTGCCAGCAGAGCCGGCGAGCAGTACTTC
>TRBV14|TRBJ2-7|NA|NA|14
CASSPRGWSYEQYF
TGTGCCAGCAGCCCTAGGGGGTGGTCCTACGAGCAGTACTTC
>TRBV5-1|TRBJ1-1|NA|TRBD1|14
CASSPGQGGTEAFF
TGCGCCAGCAGCCCCGGACAGGGAGGCACTGAAGCTTTCTTT
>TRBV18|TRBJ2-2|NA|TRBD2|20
CASSPREGRLAGPNTGELFF
TGTGCCAGCTCACCACGCGAGGGGCGCTTAGCGGGACCTAACACCGGGGAGCTGTTTTTT
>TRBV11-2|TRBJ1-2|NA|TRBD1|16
CASSPLDREDLGGYTF
TGTGCCAGCAGCCCCTTGGACAGGGAGGATTTGGGTGGCTACACCTTC
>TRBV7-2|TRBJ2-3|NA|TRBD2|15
CASSLRTSGTDTQYF
TGTGCCAGCAGCCTGAGGACTAGCGGGACAGATACGCAGTATTTT
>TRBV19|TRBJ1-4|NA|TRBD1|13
CASSRDRGEKLFF
TGTGCCAGTAGTAGGGACAGGGGGGAAAAACTGTTTTTT
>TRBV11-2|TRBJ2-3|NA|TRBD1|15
CASSSGTGYTDTQYF
TGTGCCAGCAGCTCCGGGACAGGGTACACAGATACGCAGTATTTT
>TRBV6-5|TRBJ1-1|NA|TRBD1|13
CASRGQGLSEAFF
TGTGCCAGCAGGGGACAGGGATTATCTGAAGCTTTCTTT
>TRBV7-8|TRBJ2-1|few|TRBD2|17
CASSRTSGPSSYNEQFF
TGTGCCAGCAGCCGAACTAGCGGTCCTAGCTCCTACAATGAGCAGTTCTTC
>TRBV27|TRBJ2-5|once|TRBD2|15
CASSWVGTSIETQYF
TGTGCCAGCAGTTGGGTCGGGACTAGTATTGAGACCCAGTACTTC
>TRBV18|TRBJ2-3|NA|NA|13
CASSPGGADTQYF
TGTGCCAGCTCACCTGGAGGGGCAGATACGCAGTATTTT
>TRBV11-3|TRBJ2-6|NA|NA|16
CASSSGDSSGANVLTF
TGTGCCAGCAGCTCGGGGGACAGCTCTGGGGCCAACGTCCTGACTTTC
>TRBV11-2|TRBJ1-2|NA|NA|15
CASSPRPGSNYGYTF
TGTGCCAGCAGCCCGCGCCCGGGGTCAAACTATGGCTACACCTTC